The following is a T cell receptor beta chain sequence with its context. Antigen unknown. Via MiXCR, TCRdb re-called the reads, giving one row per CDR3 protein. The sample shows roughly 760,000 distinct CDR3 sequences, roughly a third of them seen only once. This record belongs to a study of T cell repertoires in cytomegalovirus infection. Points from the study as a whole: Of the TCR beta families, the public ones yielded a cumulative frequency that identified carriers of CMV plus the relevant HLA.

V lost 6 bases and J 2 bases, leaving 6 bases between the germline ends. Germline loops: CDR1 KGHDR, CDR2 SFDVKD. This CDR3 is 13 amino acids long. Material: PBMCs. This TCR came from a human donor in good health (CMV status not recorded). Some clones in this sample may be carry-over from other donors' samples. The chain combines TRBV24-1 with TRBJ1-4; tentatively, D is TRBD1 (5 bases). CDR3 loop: CATSKGTNEKLFF. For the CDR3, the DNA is TGTGCCACCAGTAAGGGGACTAATGAAAAACTGTTTTTT.